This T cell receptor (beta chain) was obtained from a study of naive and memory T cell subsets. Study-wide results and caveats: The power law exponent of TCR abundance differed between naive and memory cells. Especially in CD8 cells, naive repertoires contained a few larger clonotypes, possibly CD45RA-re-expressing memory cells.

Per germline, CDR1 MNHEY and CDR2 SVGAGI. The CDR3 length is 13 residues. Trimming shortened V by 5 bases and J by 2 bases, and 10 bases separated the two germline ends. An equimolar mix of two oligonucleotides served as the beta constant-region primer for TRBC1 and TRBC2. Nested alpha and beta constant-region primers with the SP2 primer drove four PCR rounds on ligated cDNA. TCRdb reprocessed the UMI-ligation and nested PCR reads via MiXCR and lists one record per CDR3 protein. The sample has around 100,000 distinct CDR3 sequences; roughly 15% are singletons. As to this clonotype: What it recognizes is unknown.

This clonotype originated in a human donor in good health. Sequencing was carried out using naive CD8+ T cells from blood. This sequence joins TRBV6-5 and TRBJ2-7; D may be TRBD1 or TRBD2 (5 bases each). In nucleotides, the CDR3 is TGTGCCAGCAGTCCGGGACGTACCTACGAGCAGTACTTC. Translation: CASSPGRTYEQYF.